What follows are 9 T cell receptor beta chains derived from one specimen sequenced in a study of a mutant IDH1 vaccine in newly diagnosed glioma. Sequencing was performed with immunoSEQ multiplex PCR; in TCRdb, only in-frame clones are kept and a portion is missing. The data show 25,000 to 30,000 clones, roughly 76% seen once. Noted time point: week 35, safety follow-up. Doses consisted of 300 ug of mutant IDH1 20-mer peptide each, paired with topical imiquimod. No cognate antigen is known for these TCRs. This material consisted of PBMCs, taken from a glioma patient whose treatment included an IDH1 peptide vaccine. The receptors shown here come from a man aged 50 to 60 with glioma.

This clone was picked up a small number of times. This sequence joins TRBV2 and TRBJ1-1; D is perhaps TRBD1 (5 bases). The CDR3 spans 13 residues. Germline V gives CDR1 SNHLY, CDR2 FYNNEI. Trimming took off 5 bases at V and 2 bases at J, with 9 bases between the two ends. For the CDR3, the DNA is TGTGCCAGCAGTCAGGGTGAAAACACTGAAGCTTTCTTT. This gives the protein CASSQGENTEAFF. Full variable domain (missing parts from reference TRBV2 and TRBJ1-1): EPEVTQTPSHQVTQMGQEVILRCVPISNHLYFYWYRQILGQKVEFLVSFYNNEISEKSEIFDDQFSVERPDGSNFTLKIRSTKLEDSAMYFCASSQGENTEAFFGQGTRLTVV.

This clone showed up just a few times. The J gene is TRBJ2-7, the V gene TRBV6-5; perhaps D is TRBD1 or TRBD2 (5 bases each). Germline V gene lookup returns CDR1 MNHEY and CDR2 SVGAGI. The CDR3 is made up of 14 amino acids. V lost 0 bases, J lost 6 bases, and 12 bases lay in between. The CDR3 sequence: CASSYSTGQGEQYF. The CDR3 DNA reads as TGTGCCAGCAGTTACTCTACGGGGCAAGGCGAGCAGTACTTC.

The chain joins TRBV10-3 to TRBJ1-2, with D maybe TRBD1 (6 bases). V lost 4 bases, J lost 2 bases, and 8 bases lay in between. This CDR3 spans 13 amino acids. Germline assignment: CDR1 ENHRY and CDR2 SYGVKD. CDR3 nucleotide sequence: TGTGCCATCAGTGGGGACACCAACTATGGCTACACCTTC. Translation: CAISGDTNYGYTF.

The CDR3 coding sequence is TGTGCCAGCAGCTTATACGCAGCCCACAATGAGCAGTTCTTC. Amino acids: CASSLYAAHNEQFF. The chain recombines TRBV11-3 with TRBJ2-1; D remains unclear. V was shortened by 2 bases and J by 5 bases, with 10 bases between the two germline ends. This CDR3 has 14 amino acids. Per germline, CDR1 SGHNT and CDR2 YENEEA.

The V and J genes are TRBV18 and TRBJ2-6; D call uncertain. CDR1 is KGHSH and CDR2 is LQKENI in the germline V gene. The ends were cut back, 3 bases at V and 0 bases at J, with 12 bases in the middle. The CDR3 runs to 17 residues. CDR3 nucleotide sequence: TGTGCCAGCTCACCGCAGTTACAAACCTCTGGGGCCAACGTCCTGACTTTC. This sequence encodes CASSPQLQTSGANVLTF. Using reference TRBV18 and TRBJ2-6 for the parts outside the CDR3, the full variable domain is NAGVMQNPRHLVRRRGQEARLRCSPMKGHSHVYWYRQLPEEGLKFMVYLQKENIIDESGMPKERFSAEFPKEGPSILRIQQVVRGDSAAYFCASSPQLQTSGANVLTFGAGSRLTVL.

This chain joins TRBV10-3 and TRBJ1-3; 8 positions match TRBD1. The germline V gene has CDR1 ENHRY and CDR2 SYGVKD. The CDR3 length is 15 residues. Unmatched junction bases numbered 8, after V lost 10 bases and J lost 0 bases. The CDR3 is CATSGGSVSGNTIYF. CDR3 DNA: TGTGCCACTTCAGGGGGCTCCGTCTCTGGAAACACCATATATTTT.

The CDR3 DNA is TGTGCCACCTTCTCGGGACAGGGCCCCTACGAGCAGTACTTC. Residues: CATFSGQGPYEQYF. The chain combines TRBV28 with TRBJ2-7; 9 nucleotides align to TRBD1. In germline, CDR1 is MDHEN, CDR2 SYDVKM. CDR3 length equals 14 residues. The ends lost 10 bases at V and 2 bases at J; junction bases unmatched: 9.

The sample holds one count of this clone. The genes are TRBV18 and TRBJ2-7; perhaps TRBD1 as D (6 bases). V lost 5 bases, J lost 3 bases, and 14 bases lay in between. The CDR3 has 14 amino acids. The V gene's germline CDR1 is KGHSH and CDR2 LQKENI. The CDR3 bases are TGTGCCAGCTCAACCACTCAGGGGTACTACGAGCAGTACTTC. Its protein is CASSTTQGYYEQYF.

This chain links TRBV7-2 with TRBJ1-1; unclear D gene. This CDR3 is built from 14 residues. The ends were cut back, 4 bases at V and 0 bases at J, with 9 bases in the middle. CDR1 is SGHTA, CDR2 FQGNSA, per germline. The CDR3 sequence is CASSSSNMNTEAFF. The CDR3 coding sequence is TGTGCCAGCAGCTCTAGCAACATGAACACTGAAGCTTTCTTT.